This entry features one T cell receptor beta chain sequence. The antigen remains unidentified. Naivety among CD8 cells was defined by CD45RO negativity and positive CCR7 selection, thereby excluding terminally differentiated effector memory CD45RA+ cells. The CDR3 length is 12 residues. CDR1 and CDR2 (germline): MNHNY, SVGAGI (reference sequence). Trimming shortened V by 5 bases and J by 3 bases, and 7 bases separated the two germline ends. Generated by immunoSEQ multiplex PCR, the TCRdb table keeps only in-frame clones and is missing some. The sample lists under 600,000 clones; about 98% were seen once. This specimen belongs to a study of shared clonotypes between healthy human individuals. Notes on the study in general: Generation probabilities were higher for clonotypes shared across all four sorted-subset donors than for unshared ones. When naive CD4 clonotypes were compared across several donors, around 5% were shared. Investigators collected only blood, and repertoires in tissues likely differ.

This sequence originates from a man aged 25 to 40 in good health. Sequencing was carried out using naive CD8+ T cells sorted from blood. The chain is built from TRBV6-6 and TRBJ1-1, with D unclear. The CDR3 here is CASSVGDTEAFF. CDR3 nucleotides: TGTGCCAGCAGTGTCGGGGACACTGAAGCTTTCTTT.